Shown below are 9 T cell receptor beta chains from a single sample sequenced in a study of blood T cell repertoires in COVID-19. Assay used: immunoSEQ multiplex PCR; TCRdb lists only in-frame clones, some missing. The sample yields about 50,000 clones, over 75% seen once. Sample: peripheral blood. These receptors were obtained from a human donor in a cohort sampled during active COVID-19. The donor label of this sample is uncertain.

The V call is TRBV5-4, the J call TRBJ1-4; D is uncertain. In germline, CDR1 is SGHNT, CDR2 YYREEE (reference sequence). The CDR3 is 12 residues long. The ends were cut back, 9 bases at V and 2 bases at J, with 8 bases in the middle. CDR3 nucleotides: TGTGCCACGGGTGTTACTAATGAAAAACTGTTTTTT. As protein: CATGVTNEKLFF.

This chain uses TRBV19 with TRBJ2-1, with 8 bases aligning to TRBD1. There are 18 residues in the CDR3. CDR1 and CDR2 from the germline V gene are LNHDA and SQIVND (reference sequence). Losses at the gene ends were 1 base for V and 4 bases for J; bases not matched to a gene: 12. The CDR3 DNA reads TGTGCCAGTAGTATAGGGTGGCGGGGCAGGGGGCAATACAATGAGCAGTTCTTC. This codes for CASSIGWRGRGQYNEQFF.

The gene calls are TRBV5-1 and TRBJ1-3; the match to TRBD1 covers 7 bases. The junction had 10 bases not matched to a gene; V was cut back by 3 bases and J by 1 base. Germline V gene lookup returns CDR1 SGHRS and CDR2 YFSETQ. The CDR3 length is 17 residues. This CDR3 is CASSSGNTGVSGNTIYF. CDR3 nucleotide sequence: TGCGCCAGCAGCTCCGGGAATACAGGGGTGTCTGGAAACACCATATATTTT.

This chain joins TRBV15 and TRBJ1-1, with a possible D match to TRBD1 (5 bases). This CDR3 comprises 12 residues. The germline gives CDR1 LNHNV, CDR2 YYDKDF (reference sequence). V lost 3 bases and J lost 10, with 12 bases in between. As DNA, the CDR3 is TGTGCCACCAGCAGGGACATGGGGGGAGCTTTCTTT. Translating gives CATSRDMGGAFF.

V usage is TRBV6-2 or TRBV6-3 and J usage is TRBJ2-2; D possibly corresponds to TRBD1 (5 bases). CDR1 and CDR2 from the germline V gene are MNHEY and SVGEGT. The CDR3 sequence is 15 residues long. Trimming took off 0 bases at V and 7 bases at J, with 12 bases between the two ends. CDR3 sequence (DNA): TGTGCCAGCAGTTACTCGAACTCCCAGGGCGGGGAGCTGTTTTTT. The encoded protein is CASSYSNSQGGELFF.

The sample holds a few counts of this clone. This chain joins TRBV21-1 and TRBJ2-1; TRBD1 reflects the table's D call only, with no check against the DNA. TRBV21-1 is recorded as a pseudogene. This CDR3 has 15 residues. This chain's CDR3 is CASSDRDRGLNEQFF. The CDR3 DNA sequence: TGTGCCAGCAGCGACCGGGACAGGGGGTTAAATGAGCAGTTCTTC.

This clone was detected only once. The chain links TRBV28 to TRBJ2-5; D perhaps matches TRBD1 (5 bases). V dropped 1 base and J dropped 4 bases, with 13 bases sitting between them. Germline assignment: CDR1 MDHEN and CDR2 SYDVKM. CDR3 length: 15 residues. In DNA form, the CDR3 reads TGTGCCAGCAGTTTATCTTTCAGGGTTGGAGAGACCCAGTACTTC. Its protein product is CASSLSFRVGETQYF.

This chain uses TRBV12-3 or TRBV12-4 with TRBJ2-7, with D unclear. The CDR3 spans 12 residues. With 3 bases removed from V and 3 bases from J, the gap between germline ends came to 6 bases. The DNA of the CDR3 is TGTGCCAGCAGTTTCAGTAACTACGAGCAGTACTTC. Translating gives CASSFSNYEQYF.

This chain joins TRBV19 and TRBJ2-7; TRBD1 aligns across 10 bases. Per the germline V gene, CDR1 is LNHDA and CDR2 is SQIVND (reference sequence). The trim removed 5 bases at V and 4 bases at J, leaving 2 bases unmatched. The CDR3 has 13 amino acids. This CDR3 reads CASSLGQGYEQYF. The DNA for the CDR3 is TGTGCCAGTAGTTTGGGACAGGGGTACGAGCAGTACTTC.